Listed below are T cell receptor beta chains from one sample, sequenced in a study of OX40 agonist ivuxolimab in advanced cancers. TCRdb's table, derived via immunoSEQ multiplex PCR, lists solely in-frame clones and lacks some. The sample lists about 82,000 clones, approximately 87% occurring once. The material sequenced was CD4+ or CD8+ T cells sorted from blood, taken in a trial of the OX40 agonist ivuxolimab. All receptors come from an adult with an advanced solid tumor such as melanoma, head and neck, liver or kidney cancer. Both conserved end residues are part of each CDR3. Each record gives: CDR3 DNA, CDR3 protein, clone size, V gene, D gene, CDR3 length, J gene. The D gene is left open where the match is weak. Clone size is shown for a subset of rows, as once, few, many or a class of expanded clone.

TGTGCCAGCAGTGAGACGTACCCGGGGTCTGAAGCTTTCTTT	CASSETYPGSEAFF	.	TRBV6-1	.	14	TRBJ1-1
TGTGCCAGCAGCGTAGGTCTAGCACAGAGCACAGATACGCAGTATTTT	CASSVGLAQSTDTQYF	.	TRBV9	.	16	TRBJ2-3
TGTGCCAGCAGTAAGGGCCGAACCCTATACGAGCAGTACTTC	CASSKGRTLYEQYF	many	TRBV6-5	.	14	TRBJ2-7
TGTGCCTGGAGTTCCGGCGGGACAGGGGTGGCAGATACGCAGTATTTT	CAWSSGGTGVADTQYF	.	TRBV30	TRBD1	16	TRBJ2-3
TGTGCCAGCAGCCTCAATAACAGGGGGCGGGAGGAGCCCCAGCATTTT	CASSLNNRGREEPQHF	.	TRBV5-5	TRBD1	16	TRBJ1-5
TGCGCCAGCAGCCAAGCCGGGACCTATGCCGGAAACACCATATATTTT	CASSQAGTYAGNTIYF	.	TRBV4-1	.	16	TRBJ1-3
TGTGCCAGCTCGCCCAGACAGGGAACCTACGAGCAGTACTTC	CASSPRQGTYEQYF	.	TRBV18	TRBD1	14	TRBJ2-7
TGTGCCTGGGCCTTCCCAGGGGAGGTGGGAAACACCATATATTTT	CAWAFPGEVGNTIYF	.	TRBV30	.	15	TRBJ1-3
TGCGCCAGCAGCTTCCCCTTCAGAATGGGGGCGAACACTGAAGCTTTCTTT	CASSFPFRMGANTEAFF	.	TRBV5-1	.	17	TRBJ1-1
TGTGCCAGCAGGGGGACAGTTTCCTACGAGCAGTACTTC	CASRGTVSYEQYF	.	TRBV6-5	TRBD1	13	TRBJ2-7
TGTGCCAGCAGCCAAGCGGATAGCGGGGGGGCCTTCTCTGGGGCCAACGTCCTGACTTTC	CASSQADSGGAFSGANVLTF	.	TRBV4-2	TRBD2	20	TRBJ2-6
TGTGCCAGCAGCTTTGGCGGGGGGGGAAATACGCAGTATTTT	CASSFGGGGNTQYF	.	TRBV11-1	TRBD2	14	TRBJ2-3
TGTGCCAGCAGCTTGGAGGCAGGGGGCGGATCGACAGATACGCAGTATTTT	CASSLEAGGGSTDTQYF	.	TRBV5-4	TRBD1	17	TRBJ2-3
TGTGCCAGCAGCTTGGTGGATGGCTACACCTTC	CASSLVDGYTF	.	TRBV7-9	.	11	TRBJ1-2
TGTGCTAGTGGTTTGAGTGCTAGCACAGATACGCAGTATTTT	CASGLSASTDTQYF	.	TRBV12-5	.	14	TRBJ2-3
TGTGCCAGCAGCACGGGTGTCGGGGGTGAGACCCAGTACTTC	CASSTGVGGETQYF	.	TRBV7-7	.	14	TRBJ2-5
TGTGCCAGCAGGCCTAGCGGCTACACAGATACGCAGTATTTT	CASRPSGYTDTQYF	.	TRBV7-3	TRBD2	14	TRBJ2-3
TGTGCCAGCAGCGTAGGCCCCCCCCTAGCGGGGGGTTACAATGAGCAGTTCTTC	CASSVGPPLAGGYNEQFF	.	TRBV9	TRBD2	18	TRBJ2-1
TGTGCCAGCAGCTTAGACGTGGGCACAGATACGCAGTATTTT	CASSLDVGTDTQYF	.	TRBV7-2	.	14	TRBJ2-3
TGTGCCAGCAGCGTAGGGGCCAGGGAAACTGAAAAACTGTTTTTT	CASSVGARETEKLFF	.	TRBV9	.	15	TRBJ1-4
TGTGCCATCAGTGAGAGTGTGGGTACAGATACGCAGTATTTT	CAISESVGTDTQYF	.	TRBV10-3	.	14	TRBJ2-3
TGTGCCAGCAGCTTGACAGGGGGCATGTACGAGCAGTACTTC	CASSLTGGMYEQYF	.	TRBV5-4	TRBD1	14	TRBJ2-7
TGTGCCAGCAGCGTGCGCGGGATCTCGGACTATGGCTACACCTTC	CASSVRGISDYGYTF	.	TRBV9	.	15	TRBJ1-2
TGTGCCAGCAGTCCGCAGGGGCACACTGAAGCTTTCTTT	CASSPQGHTEAFF	few	TRBV6-6	.	13	TRBJ1-1
TGTGCCAGCAGTCCCGGACAGGGCCCCTTCTACGAGCAGTACTTC	CASSPGQGPFYEQYF	once	TRBV6-5	TRBD1	15	TRBJ2-7